The clone carrying this T cell receptor (beta chain) was counted between two and nine times. This specimen belongs to a study of HIV-infected patients and healthy controls. The V segment lost 5 bases and the J segment 5 bases; nucleotides outside the gene matches: 8. The germline CDR1 and CDR2 sequences are LGHNT and FRNRAP. The CDR3 consists of 14 residues. Each CDR3 protein gets one entry after TCRdb re-called the 5' RACE reads with MiXCR. The table shows tens of thousands of distinct CDR3 sequences, with about 15% occurring only once. The chain combines TRBV12-5 with TRBJ1-1; 7 positions agree with TRBD1. The sequence derives from a human donor in good health. Material for sequencing was CD4+ T cells from blood. The CDR3: CASGETGFGTEAFF. The CDR3 nucleotides are TGTGCTAGTGGTGAGACAGGGTTTGGGACTGAAGCTTTCTTT.